This T cell receptor beta chain was captured by sequencing in a study of technical replicates of blood from several donors. After removal of 2 bases from V and 4 bases from J, the junction contained 3 bases not matched to a gene. From germline, CDR1 is SGDLS and CDR2 YYNGEE. The CDR3 loop spans 14 amino acids. The data were produced by immunoSEQ multiplex PCR, yet TCRdb's version contains in-frame clones alone and is incomplete. The repertoire holds tens of thousands of clones, with nearly 96% as singletons. The V gene is TRBV9, the J gene TRBJ1-2; 9 positions match TRBD1. The sequence came from a human donor in good health. Sequencing was done on a sample of T cells isolated from PBMCs. The DNA for the CDR3 is TGTGCCAGCAGCGTTGGACAGGGGAGCTATGGCTACACCTTC. It is translated as CASSVGQGSYGYTF.